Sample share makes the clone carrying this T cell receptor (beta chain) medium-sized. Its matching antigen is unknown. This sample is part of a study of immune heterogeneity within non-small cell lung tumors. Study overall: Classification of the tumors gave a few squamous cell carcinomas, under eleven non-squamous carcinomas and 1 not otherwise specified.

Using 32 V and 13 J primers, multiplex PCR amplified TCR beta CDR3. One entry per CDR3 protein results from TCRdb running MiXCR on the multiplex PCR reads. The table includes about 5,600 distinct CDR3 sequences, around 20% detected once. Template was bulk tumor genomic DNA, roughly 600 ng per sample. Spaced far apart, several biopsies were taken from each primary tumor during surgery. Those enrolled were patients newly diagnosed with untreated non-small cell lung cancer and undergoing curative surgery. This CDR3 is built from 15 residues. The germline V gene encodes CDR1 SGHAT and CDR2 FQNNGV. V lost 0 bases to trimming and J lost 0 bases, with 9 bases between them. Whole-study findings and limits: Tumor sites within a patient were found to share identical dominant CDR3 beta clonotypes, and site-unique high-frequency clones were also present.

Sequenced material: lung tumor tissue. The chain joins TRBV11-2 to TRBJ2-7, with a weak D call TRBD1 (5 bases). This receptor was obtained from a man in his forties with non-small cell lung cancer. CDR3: CASSLDSQGSYEQYF. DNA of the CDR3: TGTGCCAGCAGCTTAGATTCTCAGGGCTCCTACGAGCAGTACTTC.